What follows are 30 T cell receptor beta chains derived from one specimen sequenced in a study of T cell clonality in common variable immunodeficiency. The assay was immunoSEQ multiplex PCR, and TCRdb's table has in-frame clones only and misses some. In total the sample includes tens of thousands of clones, none of them seen once. Sequencing used peripheral blood mononuclear cells. These receptor sequences come from a person aged 18 to 70 in good health.

About this clone itself: The read terminates 3 residues before the CDR3 end, so the remaining end is supplied by the germline J gene. V and J are TRBV30 and TRBJ1-1, with D hard to call. This CDR3 has 16 amino acids. CDR1 is GTSNPN and CDR2 is SVGIG in the germline V gene (reference sequence). The CDR3 bases that were read are TGTGCCTGGAGCCTCCGGTCCTCCTGGAGCACAGATACG. It encodes CAWSLRSSWSTDT. In full, the CDR3 reads CAWSLRSSWSTDTAFF.

With respect to this clone: Read sequence stops 3 residues before the CDR3 end, and the germline J gene provides the missing end. The genes are TRBV30 and TRBJ1-3; 11 bases map to TRBD1. The germline gives CDR1 GTSNPN, CDR2 SVGIG (reference sequence). V lost 3 bases and J lost 2; bases outside the gene matches: 6. This CDR3 spans 16 amino acids. CDR3 DNA, as far as it was read: TGTGCCTGGAGCCGCGGACAGGGGGCCCCTGGAAACACC. It specifies CAWSRGQGAPGNT. The CDR3 in full is CAWSRGQGAPGNTIYF.

This clone was observed many times. The CDR3 end falls 3 residues outside the read, so it is completed with the germline J gene. The chain recombines TRBV5-1 with TRBJ1-3; D might be TRBD1 (5 bases). CDR1 and CDR2 from the germline V gene are SGHRS and YFSETQ. The germline V and J ends were trimmed by 4 bases and 0 bases, with 8 bases remaining between them. The CDR3 contains 14 residues. CDR3 DNA, as far as it was read: TGCGCCAGCAGCGGGGGGGGCTCTGGAAACACC. Translated, it gives CASSGGGSGNT. The entire CDR3 protein is CASSGGGSGNTIYF.

This clone was picked up many times. The read ends 3 residues shy of where the CDR3 ends; the end is completed using the germline J gene. The rearrangement links TRBV30 to TRBJ1-4, with 10 nucleotides matching TRBD1. This CDR3 contains 16 residues. Trimming removed 4 bases from V and 4 bases from J; junction bases left unmatched: 9. Germline lookup yields CDR1 GTSNPN and CDR2 SVGIG (reference sequence). The covered CDR3 bases are TGTGCCTGGACCAGTATCCGGGACAGGGGTAATGAAAAA. Translating it yields CAWTSIRDRGNEK. The complete CDR3 sequence is CAWTSIRDRGNEKLFF.

This clone was recorded at least ten times. The sequenced fragment ends 3 residues before the CDR3 boundary, so the rest is inferred from the germline J gene. The chain links TRBV20-1 to TRBJ2-3; TRBD2 is a possible D gene (6 bases). The CDR3 consists of 14 residues. Germline assignment: CDR1 DFQATT and CDR2 SNEGSKA (reference sequence). Trimming cost V 5 bases and J 0 bases, with 12 bases left between them. The CDR3: CSAPPAGSTDTQYF. Incomplete CDR3 DNA: TGCAGTGCTCCCCCGGCGGGGAGCACAGATACG.

In this sample, this clone turned up many times. The read finishes 3 residues shy of the CDR3 end, and the germline J gene is used to complete it. This chain connects TRBV11-2 to TRBJ2-1, with 12 nucleotides matching TRBD2. Germline V gene lookup returns CDR1 SGHAT and CDR2 FQNNGV. This CDR3 has 14 amino acids. V dropped 5 bases and J dropped 9; count of bases not matched to a gene: 5. CDR3 sequence: CASSLTSGRGEQFF. The CDR3 bases that were read are TGTGCCAGCAGCCTGACTAGCGGGAGAGGTGAG.

This clone has at least ten counts. The read falls 3 residues short of the CDR3 end, and the missing part is taken from the germline J gene. This sequence joins TRBV10-3 and TRBJ2-7; 8 bases are a match to TRBD1. The V and J ends lost 2 bases and 2 bases, in that order; junction bases with no gene match: 20. CDR1 is ENHRY, CDR2 SYGVKD, per germline. This CDR3 spans 20 amino acids. CDR3 in amino acids: CAISENTGTGNRTTTYEQYF. The sequenced CDR3 bases are TGTGCCATCAGTGAGAACACCGGGACAGGTAATCGGACAACCACCTACGAG.

At least ten counts were recorded for this clone. The DNA ends 3 residues before the CDR3 does, and the rest of the CDR3 is filled in from the germline J gene. The rearrangement uses TRBV7-2 and TRBJ1-1, with D maybe TRBD1 (6 bases). The germline V gene has CDR1 SGHTA and CDR2 FQGNSA. V shed 3 bases and J shed 4 bases, with 15 bases lying between them. This CDR3 is 15 amino acids long. Partial CDR3 DNA: TGTGCCAGCAGCTTGATCAGGGGTGAGGGCACTGAA. It translates to CASSLIRGEGTE. The full CDR3 is CASSLIRGEGTEAFF.

The sample holds many counts of this clone. The observed sequence ends 3 residues before the CDR3 terminus, with the missing tail filled in from the germline J gene. The rearrangement uses TRBV30 and TRBJ2-3, with TRBD2 identical over 8 bases. V lost 3 bases to trimming and J lost 6 bases; unmatched junction nucleotides: 5. The germline V gene encodes CDR1 GTSNPN and CDR2 SVGIG (reference sequence). The CDR3 length is 13 residues. Partial CDR3 DNA: TGTGCCTGGAGAGGAAGCGGGAGCGATACG. This sequence encodes CAWRGSGSDT. The CDR3 in its entirety is CAWRGSGSDTQYF. The variable domain in full, completed from reference TRBV30 and TRBJ2-3, reads SQTIHQWPATLVQPVGSPLSLECTVEGTSNPNLYWYRQAAGRGLQLLFYSVGIGQISSEVPQNLSASRPQDRQFILSSKKLLLSDSGFYLCAWRGSGSDTQYFGPGTRLTVL.

This clone was seen ten or more times. The CDR3 sequence: CASSLRSGRAWGNEQFF. CDR3 DNA (partial): TGTGCCAGCAGTTTGAGAAGCGGGAGGGCCTGGGGGAATGAG. The genes are TRBV12-3 or TRBV12-4 and TRBJ2-1; 10 positions agree with TRBD2. The CDR3 end falls 3 residues outside the read, so it is completed with the germline J gene. CDR3 length: 17 amino acids. V shed 3 bases and J 7 bases; nucleotides not matched to a gene: 12.

The sample holds a few counts of this clone. Sequencing ends 3 residues short of the CDR3 end; the germline J gene provides the rest. V gene TRBV2 combines with J gene TRBJ1-1; TRBD1 might be the D (6 bases). The CDR3 is 15 amino acids. V lost 5 bases, J lost 1 base, and 14 bases lay in between. Germline CDR1 SNHLY, CDR2 FYNNEI. CDR3 bases read: TGTGCCAGCAGTAACCGGGACATCAAGAACACTGAA. Translating it yields CASSNRDIKNTE. The complete CDR3 sequence is CASSNRDIKNTEAFF.

This clone appeared many times. The read ends 3 residues early relative to the CDR3; the germline J gene fills the gap. The V gene is TRBV6-1, the J gene TRBJ2-3; D remains ambiguous. V was shortened by 0 bases and J by 0 bases, with 13 bases between the two germline ends. The CDR3 runs 17 residues. Germline assignment: CDR1 MNHNS and CDR2 SASEGT. CDR3 protein: CASSEAAPQWSTDTQYF. The sequenced part of the CDR3 DNA is TGTGCCAGCAGTGAAGCGGCCCCTCAATGGAGCACAGATACG.

This clone was counted only a few times. Coverage ceases 3 residues before the CDR3 finishes, and the germline J gene fills in the end. The gene calls are TRBV30 and TRBJ1-1, with D possibly matching TRBD1 (5 bases). This CDR3 is 13 amino acids long. Per germline, CDR1 GTSNPN and CDR2 SVGIG (reference sequence). The sequenced CDR3 bases are TGTGCCTGGAGTGTAGGGGCCCCAATGGGC. Translated: CAWSVGAPMG. The complete CDR3 protein is CAWSVGAPMGAFF.

This clone was observed many times. The junction shows a germline mismatch at one end, possibly a read error. The read ends 3 residues early relative to the CDR3; the germline J gene fills the gap. This sample also contains other DNA sequences that code for the same CDR3. The chain links TRBV5-5 to TRBJ1-3; 7 bases fit TRBD1. The CDR3 covers 15 residues. Germline CDR1 SGHKS, CDR2 YYEKEE (reference sequence). CDR3 sequence: CASSLDRGSGNTIYF. The DNA read from the CDR3 is TGTGCCAGCAGCTTGGACAGGGGCTCTGGAAACACA. Looking up the rest from reference TRBV5-5 and TRBJ1-3 gives the full variable domain: DAGVTQSPTHLIKTRGQQVTLRCSPISGHKSVSWYQQVLGQGPQFIFQYYEKEERGRGNFPDRFSARQFPNYSSELNVNALLLGDSALYLCASSLDRGSGNTIYFGEGSWLTVV.

This clone occurred many times. The sequence runs out 3 residues before the end of the CDR3; the remainder is reconstructed from the germline J gene. The genes are TRBV5-1 and TRBJ2-1, with 7 nucleotides matching TRBD2. J gave up 7 bases and V 5 bases, and 24 bases lay outside the gene matches. CDR3 length equals 19 residues. Germline V gene lookup returns CDR1 SGHRS and CDR2 YFSETQ. CDR3 loop: CASRGGGSVWLTMLNEQFF. The part of the CDR3 DNA that was read is TGCGCCAGCAGGGGCGGCGGGAGCGTCTGGCTTACAATGTTGAATGAG.

This clone has ten or more counts. Read coverage stops 3 residues before the CDR3 terminus; the germline J gene supplies the remainder. V usage is TRBV23-1 and J usage is TRBJ2-5; TRBD1 aligns across 9 bases. TRBV23-1 has ORF status, its function being uncertain. This CDR3 has 19 amino acids. Unmatched junction bases numbered 16, after V lost 4 bases and J lost 1 base. The CDR3: CASSLSRKVRQGVQETQYF. CDR3 bases read: TGCGCCAGCAGTCTTAGCCGGAAAGTTCGACAGGGGGTCCAAGAGACC.

At least ten counts were recorded for this clone. With the read ending 3 residues before the CDR3 end, the germline J gene is used to fill in that end. J is TRBJ2-5 and V is TRBV6-1; D unclear. CDR1 is MNHNS, CDR2 SASEGT, per germline. V lost 2 bases and J lost 2, with 15 bases in between. There are 16 residues in the CDR3. CDR3 sequence: CASSERQALGQETQYF. The CDR3 DNA, read in part, is TGTGCCAGCAGTGAACGCCAGGCGCTTGGACAAGAGACC.

This clone was seen repeatedly, ten times or more. The read falls 3 residues short of the CDR3 end, and the missing part is taken from the germline J gene. This chain uses TRBV4-1 with TRBJ2-5; tentatively, D is TRBD1 (5 bases). The CDR3 is 17 amino acids. Per the germline V gene, CDR1 is MGHRA and CDR2 is YSYEKL. V dropped 1 base and J dropped 1 base, with 16 bases sitting between them. CDR3 loop: CASSQAVSPGSQETQYF. The sequenced part of the CDR3 DNA is TGCGCCAGCAGCCAAGCGGTCAGCCCAGGGTCCCAAGAGACC.

This clone was detected many times. The read ends 3 residues before the CDR3 terminus; that terminus is restored from the germline J gene. The chain joins TRBV28 to TRBJ2-5; 7 nucleotides agree with TRBD2. The V gene's germline CDR1 is MDHEN and CDR2 SYDVKM. The CDR3 has 14 residues. Germline trimming cut 5 bases from V and 6 bases from J; bases unmatched to any gene: 9. CDR3 DNA (partial): TGTGCCAGCAGTAAAAGACTAGCCGAGCAGACC. This gives the protein CASSKRLAEQT. The whole CDR3 sequence reads CASSKRLAEQTQYF.

This clone was picked up a small number of times. The read comes to an end 3 residues before the CDR3 does, leaving the germline J gene to fill in the end. V and J are TRBV30 and TRBJ1-2, with unresolved D. CDR3 length: 16 amino acids. The germline V gene encodes CDR1 GTSNPN and CDR2 SVGIG (reference sequence). CDR3 in amino acids: CAWSVRGGIIGNDYTF. CDR3 DNA, as far as it was read: TGTGCCTGGAGTGTACGAGGCGGGATCATCGGAAATGAC.

This clone appeared many times. Here the CDR3 reads CASSLRQTNLQETQYF. CDR3 DNA, as far as it was read: TGCGCCAGCAGCCTGCGACAGACAAATTTACAAGAGACC. The rearrangement uses TRBV5-1 and TRBJ2-5, with TRBD1 as a possible D gene (5 bases). Read sequence stops 3 residues before the CDR3 end, and the germline J gene provides the missing end. V lost 4 bases, J lost 2 bases, and 18 bases lay in between. The CDR3 contains 16 residues. Germline loops: CDR1 SGHRS, CDR2 YFSETQ.

This clone was seen ten or more times. The observed sequence ends 3 residues before the CDR3 terminus, with the missing tail filled in from the germline J gene. This chain connects TRBV6-1 to TRBJ1-2; a weak D match, TRBD1 (6 bases). Trimming took off 2 bases at V and 2 bases at J, with 9 bases between the two ends. The CDR3 is made up of 14 amino acids. Germline values: CDR1 MNHNS, CDR2 SASEGT. The CDR3 sequence: CASSEIGTNYGYTF. The sequenced CDR3 bases are TGTGCCAGCAGTGAAATTGGGACAAACTATGGC.

This clone was seen repeatedly, ten times or more. The CDR3 end lies 3 residues beyond the end of the read and is filled in from the germline J gene. The rearrangement joins TRBV7-8 to TRBJ1-1, with 9 bases aligning to TRBD1. Trimming took 6 bases from V and 3 from J; bases not matched to a gene: 11. This CDR3 is 16 amino acids long. Looked up from germline, CDR1 is SGHVS and CDR2 is FQNEAQ. CDR3 sequence reads: CASRNRGRKPHTEAFF. The sequenced part of the CDR3 DNA is TGTGCCAGCAGGAACAGGGGGCGAAAACCCCACACTGAA.

Ten or more counts support this clone. Coverage ceases 3 residues before the CDR3 finishes, and the germline J gene fills in the end. The chain joins TRBV5-1 to TRBJ2-2, with 7 bases identical to TRBD1. Trimming at V came to 0 bases and at J to 5 bases, leaving 4 bases not matched to a gene. CDR1 and CDR2 (germline): SGHRS, YFSETQ. The CDR3 consists of 15 residues. The CDR3 is CASSLGQGFTGELFF. Incomplete CDR3 DNA: TGCGCCAGCAGCTTGGGACAGGGTTTTACCGGGGAG.

This clone was observed a few times. The sequenced fragment ends 3 residues before the CDR3 boundary, so the rest is inferred from the germline J gene. This chain uses TRBV5-1 with TRBJ1-5; D uncertain. The CDR3 loop spans 15 amino acids. The germline V gene encodes CDR1 SGHRS and CDR2 YFSETQ. The V end was cut by 0 bases, the J end by 2 bases, with 9 bases between. This CDR3 is CASSLGTSGNQPQHF. The sequenced part of the CDR3 DNA is TGCGCCAGCAGCTTGGGTACTTCGGGCAATCAGCCC.

In this sample, this clone turned up many times. The read terminates 3 residues ahead of where the CDR3 ends, so the germline J gene completes it. The rearrangement links TRBV28 to TRBJ1-1; D not certain. With 6 bases removed from V and 7 bases from J, the gap between germline ends came to 9 bases. The CDR3 length is 11 residues. Germline loops: CDR1 MDHEN, CDR2 SYDVKM. CDR3 amino acids: CASSETGEAFF. The CDR3 bases that were read are TGTGCCAGCAGCGAAACGGGTGAA.

In its sample, this clone was seen a few times. Read sequence stops 3 residues before the CDR3 end, and the germline J gene provides the missing end. The chain links TRBV7-6 to TRBJ1-2; D gene unclear. This CDR3 spans 15 amino acids. CDR1 and CDR2 (germline): SGHVS, FNYEAQ. The CDR3 DNA, read in part, is TGTGCCAGCAGCCCTACTAGCGGGAGTCTTATTAAC. It is translated as CASSPTSGSLIN. The whole CDR3 is CASSPTSGSLINYTF.

This clone has ten or more counts. Read sequence stops 3 residues before the CDR3 end, and the germline J gene provides the missing end. This chain connects TRBV20-1 to TRBJ2-7; D unclear. Trimming removed 7 bases at V and 2 bases at J, with 15 bases between. The CDR3 is 13 residues long. Germline V gives CDR1 DFQATT, CDR2 SNEGSKA (reference sequence). The sequenced CDR3 bases are TGCAGTGTCAAACCGCAGGTTCCCTACGAG. It codes for CSVKPQVPYE. The entire CDR3 protein reads CSVKPQVPYEQYF.

On this clone: The read terminates 3 residues before the CDR3 end, so the remaining end is supplied by the germline J gene. The genes are TRBV19 and TRBJ2-3; 14 positions agree with TRBD2. This CDR3 has 16 amino acids. J gave up 4 bases and V 6 bases, and 6 bases lay outside the gene matches. Germline CDR1 LNHDA, CDR2 SQIVND (reference sequence). The CDR3 DNA, read in part, is TGTGCCAGTAGGGGGACTAGCGGGAGCAGGGCAGATACG. The encoded protein is CASRGTSGSRADT. The complete CDR3 reads CASRGTSGSRADTQYF.

This clone showed up just a few times. An end of the junction differs from the germline gene, which may be a read error. The sequence runs out 3 residues before the end of the CDR3; the remainder is reconstructed from the germline J gene. This chain uses TRBV7-9 with TRBJ2-7, with D tentatively TRBD2 (6 bases). The CDR3 runs 12 residues. Looked up from germline, CDR1 is SEHNR and CDR2 is FQNEAQ (reference sequence). The part of the CDR3 DNA that was read is TGTTCCAGCACCTTTAGCGGCTACGAG. This encodes CSSTFSGYE. The CDR3, in full, reads CSSTFSGYEQYF.